The clone carrying this T cell receptor (beta chain) was detected only once. Its antigen remains unknown. These data originate in a study of long-term antiretroviral therapy in people with HIV. At the survey level, the v3.0 immunoSEQ assay was run. Sequencing aimed to cover about 40,000-55,000 T-cell genomes per sample. Only in-frame clones appear in the TCRdb table, and some are missing; sequencing was by immunoSEQ multiplex PCR. The sample includes 22,000 or so clones, around three quarters seen only once; the top ten take 14%. Germline loops: CDR1 SGHTA, CDR2 FQGNSA. The CDR3 contains 17 residues. V dropped 7 bases and J dropped 7; count of bases not matched to a gene: 17. Sampling of each donor yielded at least one pre-ART PBMC sample and at least two post-ART PBMC samples. Study-wide results and limits: Before ART, certain clones expanded, and these dominated the repertoire at all time points.

The rearrangement joins TRBV7-2 to TRBJ1-2; 11 bases line up with TRBD1. The material sequenced was unsorted PBMCs, taken 2.9 years after starting antiretroviral therapy. The TCR was taken from a woman aged 25 to 39 with HIV. Written as DNA, the CDR3 is TGTGCCAGCATCCCAGGGGGGACAGGGGGGTTGCCGGGTGGCTACACCTTC. It yields the protein CASIPGGTGGLPGGYTF. Combining the CDR3 with reference TRBV7-2 and TRBJ1-2 gives the whole variable domain GAGVSQSPSNKVTEKGKDVELRCDPISGHTALYWYRQSLGQGLEFLIYFQGNSAPDKSGLPSDRFSAERTGGSVSTLTIQRTQQEDSAVYLCASIPGGTGGLPGGYTFGSGTRLTVV.